The rows below give T cell receptor beta chains drawn from one sample of a study of blood T cells in healthy people across ages. MiXCR was run by TCRdb on the 5' RACE reads, yielding one entry per CDR3 protein. The table shows some 1.7 million distinct CDR3 sequences, with roughly 30% occurring only once. Material: blood. The receptors come from a woman aged 25 to 39 in good health. CDR3s include the opening cysteine and the closing phenylalanine or tryptophan. The D gene is left open where the match is weak. Clone size, where shown, is once, few, many, or a class for clones that have expanded.

TRBJ2-3 | . | TRBV9 | 12 | many | CASSVESDTQYF | TGTGCCAGCAGTGTGGAGTCAGATACGCAGTATTTT
TRBJ2-5 | . | TRBV6-1 | 15 | . | CASILNGGMQETQYF | TGTGCCAGCATCCTTAATGGGGGGATGCAAGAGACCCAGTACTTC
TRBJ2-7 | TRBD2 | TRBV20-1 | 13 | . | CSGAGLALYEQYF | TGCAGTGGGGCGGGACTAGCCCTCTACGAGCAGTACTTC
TRBJ1-2 | . | TRBV29-1 | 12 | many | CSGKDINYGYTF | TGCAGCGGGAAGGACATAAACTATGGCTACACCTTC
TRBJ2-3 | . | TRBV2 | 12 | . | CASSEERGTQYF | TGTGCCAGCAGTGAAGAAAGGGGCACGCAGTATTTT
TRBJ2-1 | TRBD2 | TRBV7-2 | 17 | few | CASSSTLAGVSYNEQFF | TGTGCCAGCAGCTCCACCCTAGCGGGAGTATCCTACAATGAGCAGTTCTTC
TRBJ1-2 | . | TRBV29-1 | 13 | many | CSVDSPGKGGYTF | TGCAGCGTTGACAGCCCAGGGAAAGGCGGCTACACCTTC
TRBJ2-1 | . | TRBV7-2 | 13 | once | CASSTGALGEQFF | TGTGCCAGCTCAACGGGAGCCCTGGGGGAGCAGTTCTTC
TRBJ2-3 | . | TRBV7-6 | 15 | few | CASSLAPGPTDTQYF | TGTGCCAGCAGCTTAGCGCCAGGGCCCACAGATACGCAGTATTTT
TRBJ1-1 | . | TRBV7-9 | 13 | . | CASSSRGFTEAFF | TGTGCCAGCAGCAGTAGGGGGTTCACTGAAGCTTTCTTT
TRBJ2-6 | . | TRBV24-1 | 18 | . | CATSDGFGRTSGANVLTF | TGTGCCACCAGTGATGGGTTCGGACGGACCTCTGGGGCCAACGTCCTGACTTTC
TRBJ2-5 | . | TRBV7-2 | 13 | few | CASSDTSKETQYF | TGTGCCAGCAGCGACACTAGTAAAGAGACCCAGTACTTC
TRBJ2-1 | . | TRBV20-1 | 17 | . | CSVSTTSGTRFRNEQFF | TGCAGTGTTTCCACTACCTCCGGTACTAGGTTTAGGAATGAGCAGTTCTTC
TRBJ2-2 | TRBD1 | TRBV12-3/TRBV12-4 | 14 | . | CASSRDRDPGELFF | TGTGCCAGCTCCCGGGACAGGGATCCAGGGGAGCTGTTTTTT
TRBJ2-1 | . | TRBV11-2 | 16 | . | CASSRGAGSSYNEQFF | TGTGCCAGCAGCAGAGGAGCGGGTTCCTCCTACAATGAGCAGTTCTTC
TRBJ2-3 | TRBD2 | TRBV7-2 | 18 | . | CASSLAYVAGVGADTQYF | TGTGCCAGCAGCTTAGCCTATGTAGCGGGAGTGGGCGCAGATACGCAGTATTTT
TRBJ2-3 | . | TRBV29-1 | 17 | . | CSVEGGGTVGGTDTRYF | TGCAGCGTTGAGGGGGGCGGGACAGTGGGGGGCACAGATACGCGGTATTTT
TRBJ2-5 | . | TRBV20-1 | 14 | . | CSASRLDNRETQYF | TGCAGTGCTTCAAGGCTAGACAACCGAGAGACCCAGTACTTC
TRBJ2-7 | TRBD1 | TRBV20-1 | 13 | . | CSARTPQGYEQYF | TGCAGTGCTCGAACCCCACAGGGGTACGAGCAGTACTTC
TRBJ2-5 | . | TRBV2 | 13 | many | CASSEALRETQYF | TGTGCCAGCAGTGAAGCGCTTCGAGAGACCCAGTACTTC
TRBJ1-1 | TRBD1 | TRBV6-1 | 14 | . | CASSEQGGDTEAFF | TGTGCCAGCAGTGAACAGGGGGGGGACACTGAAGCTTTCTTT
TRBJ1-2 | . | TRBV4-3 | 13 | once | CASSGEWGYGYTF | TGCGCCAGCAGCGGGGAGTGGGGCTATGGCTACACCTTC
TRBJ1-5 | . | TRBV29-1 | 11 | . | CSVAMNQPQHF | TGCAGCGTTGCCATGAATCAGCCCCAGCATTTT
TRBJ1-2 | . | TRBV2 | 14 | . | CASIRRLRDYGYTF | TGTGCCAGCATACGGCGGTTGAGAGACTATGGCTACACCTTC
TRBJ2-1 | TRBD2 | TRBV5-6 | 17 | . | CASSLLAGVLSYNEQFF | TGTGCCAGCAGCTTACTAGCGGGGGTCCTCTCCTACAATGAGCAGTTCTTC
TRBJ1-1 | . | TRBV10-2 | 14 | . | CASSEVQMNTEAFF | TGCGCCAGCAGTGAGGTCCAGATGAACACTGAAGCTTTCTTT
TRBJ2-1 | TRBD2 | TRBV20-1 | 15 | . | CSAITGTSGNNEQFF | TGCAGTGCCATCACCGGGACTAGCGGAAACAATGAGCAGTTCTTC
TRBJ2-5 | TRBD1 | TRBV24-1 | 16 | . | CATSDLSGQGQETQYF | TGTGCCACCAGTGATTTGTCGGGACAGGGACAAGAGACCCAGTACTTC
TRBJ2-7 | . | TRBV12-3/TRBV12-4 | 14 | few | CASSPGPLNYEQYF | TGTGCCAGCAGTCCGGGACCGTTAAACTACGAGCAGTACTTC
TRBJ2-1 | TRBD1 | TRBV12-3/TRBV12-4 | 15 | many | CASSPPGQGANEQFF | TGTGCCAGCAGCCCGCCGGGACAGGGGGCGAATGAGCAGTTCTTC
TRBJ1-6 | . | TRBV12-3/TRBV12-4 | 13 | . | CASSFGSDSPLHF | TGTGCCAGCAGTTTTGGCTCGGATTCACCCCTCCACTTT
TRBJ2-1 | TRBD2 | TRBV5-6 | 14 | . | CASSGSGGFNEQFF | TGTGCCAGCAGCGGAAGCGGGGGCTTTAATGAGCAGTTCTTC
TRBJ2-5 | TRBD2 | TRBV5-1 | 17 | . | CASSLTTSSGGYNEQYF | TGCGCCAGCAGCTTAACAACTTCTAGCGGGGGTTACAATGAGCAGTACTTC
TRBJ1-3 | . | TRBV12-3/TRBV12-4 | 14 | . | CASSFRVRGNTIYF | TGTGCCAGTTCATTCAGGGTTCGCGGAAACACCATATATTTT
TRBJ2-1 | TRBD2 | TRBV29-1 | 14 | few | CSVEGGRALSEQFF | TGCAGCGTTGAAGGCGGGAGGGCCCTTAGTGAGCAGTTCTTC
TRBJ2-1 | . | TRBV6-6 | 17 | . | CASTQLGGGPTYNEQFF | TGTGCCAGCACCCAACTTGGAGGAGGTCCTACCTACAATGAGCAGTTCTTC
TRBJ2-7 | . | TRBV5-6 | 10 | . | CASSLLEQYF | TGTGCCAGCAGCTTACTCGAGCAGTACTTC
TRBJ1-5 | TRBD1 | TRBV29-1 | 14 | . | CSVGPGTENQPQHF | TGCAGCGTTGGCCCCGGGACAGAAAATCAGCCCCAGCATTTT
TRBJ2-7 | . | TRBV5-6 | 13 | few | CASSLVKVDEQYF | TGTGCCAGCAGCTTGGTAAAGGTCGACGAGCAGTACTTC
TRBJ1-1 | . | TRBV29-1 | 14 | few | CSVEGTPGDTEAFF | TGCAGCGTTGAGGGGACACCTGGGGACACTGAAGCTTTCTTT
TRBJ2-7 | . | TRBV7-9 | 13 | . | CASSFGESGEQYF | TGTGCCAGCAGCTTCGGGGAATCGGGCGAGCAGTACTTC
TRBJ2-4 | . | TRBV12-3/TRBV12-4 | 12 | few | CASSLWGNIQYF | TGTGCCAGCAGTTTATGGGGAAACATTCAGTACTTC
TRBJ2-7 | TRBD1 | TRBV7-2 | 16 | few | CASSPQAQGAGNEQYF | TGTGCCAGCAGCCCTCAAGCGCAGGGGGCGGGAAATGAGCAGTACTTC
TRBJ2-1 | TRBD1 | TRBV20-1 | 16 | few | CSAGQGMGGTHNEQFF | TGCAGTGCCGGACAGGGGATGGGCGGAACCCACAATGAGCAGTTCTTC
TRBJ2-6 | . | TRBV6-1 | 15 | . | CASNPQSSGANVLTF | TGTGCCAGCAACCCACAATCCTCTGGGGCCAACGTCCTGACTTTC
TRBJ2-1 | . | TRBV11-2 | 16 | few | CASSSVVGRSYNEQFF | TGTGCCAGCAGCTCCGTGGTGGGCCGCTCCTACAATGAGCAGTTCTTC
TRBJ2-7 | . | TRBV18 | 13 | many | CASSPGTSYEQYF | TGTGCCAGCAGCCCCGGGACCTCCTACGAGCAGTACTTC
TRBJ2-1 | . | TRBV20-1 | 14 | many | CSAGGGGSYNEQFF | TGCAGTGCTGGGGGGGGCGGCTCCTACAATGAGCAGTTCTTC
TRBJ2-2 | . | TRBV12-3/TRBV12-4 | 14 | . | CASSFGRYTGELFF | TGTGCCAGCAGTTTTGGCAGATACACCGGGGAGCTGTTTTTT
TRBJ1-2 | . | TRBV5-1 | 11 | . | CASGTEFGYTF | TGCGCCAGCGGGACGGAATTTGGCTACACCTTC
TRBJ2-7 | . | TRBV5-1 | 15 | few | CASSLRGPGPYEQYF | TGCGCCAGCAGCTTGAGGGGACCTGGACCCTACGAGCAGTACTTC
TRBJ2-7 | . | TRBV3-1 | 13 | many | CASSQDTTYEQYF | TGCGCCAGCAGCCAAGATACAACCTACGAGCAGTACTTC
TRBJ2-1 | TRBD1 | TRBV20-1 | 13 | few | CSAYRDRDNEQFF | TGCAGTGCTTACCGGGACAGGGACAATGAGCAGTTCTTC
TRBJ2-5 | . | TRBV30 | 14 | . | CAWSVGAPQETQYF | TGTGCCTGGAGTGTGGGGGCGCCTCAAGAGACCCAGTACTTC
TRBJ1-4 | . | TRBV6-1 | 14 | . | CASSDFGAGEKLFF | TGTGCCAGCAGTGACTTCGGGGCAGGGGAAAAACTGTTTTTT
TRBJ1-1 | . | TRBV5-6 | 15 | few | CASSLGDTQNTEAFF | TGTGCCAGCAGCTTGGGGGATACTCAGAACACTGAAGCTTTCTTT
TRBJ2-2 | TRBD1 | TRBV24-1 | 16 | few | CATGDRAATNTGELFF | TGTGCCACGGGAGACAGGGCCGCTACGAACACCGGGGAGCTGTTTTTT
TRBJ1-5 | TRBD1 | TRBV6-1 | 17 | . | CASSGAGGRARDQPQHF | TGTGCCAGCAGTGGTGCAGGGGGAAGAGCTAGGGATCAGCCCCAGCATTTT
TRBJ1-5 | . | TRBV7-2 | 15 | few | CASSLRRGDNQPQHF | TGTGCCAGCAGCCTTAGAAGAGGGGACAATCAGCCCCAGCATTTT
TRBJ1-1 | TRBD1 | TRBV6-2/TRBV6-3 | 15 | . | CASSLQGGKNTEAFF | TGTGCCAGCAGTTTACAGGGGGGTAAGAACACTGAAGCTTTCTTT